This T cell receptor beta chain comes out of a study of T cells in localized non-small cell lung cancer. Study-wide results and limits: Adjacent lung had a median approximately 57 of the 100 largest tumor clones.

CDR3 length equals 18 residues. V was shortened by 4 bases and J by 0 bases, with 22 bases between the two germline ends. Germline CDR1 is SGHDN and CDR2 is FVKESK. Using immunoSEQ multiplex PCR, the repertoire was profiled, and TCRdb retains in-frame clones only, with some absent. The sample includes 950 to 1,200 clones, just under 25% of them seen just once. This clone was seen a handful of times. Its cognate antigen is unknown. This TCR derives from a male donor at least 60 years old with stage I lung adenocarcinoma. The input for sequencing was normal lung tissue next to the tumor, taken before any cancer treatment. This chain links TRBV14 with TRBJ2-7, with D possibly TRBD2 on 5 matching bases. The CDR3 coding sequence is TGTGCCAGCAGCCTACTAAATTATAACGGGGTTAGCTCCTACGAGCAGTACTTC. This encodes CASSLLNYNGVSSYEQYF.